This T cell receptor beta chain was sequenced in a study of T cells after somatic rescue of genetic block. CDR3 length: 12 residues. The germline gives CDR1 SEHNR, CDR2 FQNEAQ (reference sequence). Trimming stripped 4 bases from V and 2 bases from J, with 6 bases between. This table comes from immunoSEQ multiplex PCR, and its TCRdb copy is limited to in-frame clones, with some not included. The data contain about 120,000 clones, 75% to 95% of them singletons. The rearrangement links TRBV7-9 to TRBJ2-7; TRBD2 might be the D (5 bases). The specimen sequenced was peripheral blood mononuclear cells (PBMCs). This sequence originates from a woman between 18 and 30 years old. The CDR3 sequence is CASSSGAYEQYF. CDR3 bases: TGTGCCAGCAGCTCCGGGGCCTACGAGCAGTACTTC. Combining the CDR3 with reference TRBV7-9 and TRBJ2-7 gives the whole variable domain DTGVSQNPRHKITKRGQNVTFRCDPISEHNRLYWYRQTLGQGPEFLTYFQNEAQLEKSRLLSDRFSAERPKGSFSTLEIQRTEQGDSAMYLCASSSGAYEQYFGPGTRLTVT.